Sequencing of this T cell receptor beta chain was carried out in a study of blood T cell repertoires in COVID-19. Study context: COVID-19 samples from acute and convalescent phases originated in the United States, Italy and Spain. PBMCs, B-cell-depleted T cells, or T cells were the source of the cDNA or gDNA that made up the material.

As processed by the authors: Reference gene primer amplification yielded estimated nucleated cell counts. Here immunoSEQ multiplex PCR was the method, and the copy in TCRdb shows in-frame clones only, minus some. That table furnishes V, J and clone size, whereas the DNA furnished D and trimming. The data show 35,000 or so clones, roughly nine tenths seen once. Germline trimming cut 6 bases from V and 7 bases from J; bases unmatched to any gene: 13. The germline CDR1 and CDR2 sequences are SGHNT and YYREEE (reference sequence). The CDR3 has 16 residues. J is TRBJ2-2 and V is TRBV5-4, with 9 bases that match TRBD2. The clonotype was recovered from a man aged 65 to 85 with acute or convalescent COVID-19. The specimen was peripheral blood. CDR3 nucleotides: TGTGCCAGCACCCCCGGAAGGGGACTAGCAGGCGGGGAGCTGTTTTTT. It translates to CASTPGRGLAGGELFF.